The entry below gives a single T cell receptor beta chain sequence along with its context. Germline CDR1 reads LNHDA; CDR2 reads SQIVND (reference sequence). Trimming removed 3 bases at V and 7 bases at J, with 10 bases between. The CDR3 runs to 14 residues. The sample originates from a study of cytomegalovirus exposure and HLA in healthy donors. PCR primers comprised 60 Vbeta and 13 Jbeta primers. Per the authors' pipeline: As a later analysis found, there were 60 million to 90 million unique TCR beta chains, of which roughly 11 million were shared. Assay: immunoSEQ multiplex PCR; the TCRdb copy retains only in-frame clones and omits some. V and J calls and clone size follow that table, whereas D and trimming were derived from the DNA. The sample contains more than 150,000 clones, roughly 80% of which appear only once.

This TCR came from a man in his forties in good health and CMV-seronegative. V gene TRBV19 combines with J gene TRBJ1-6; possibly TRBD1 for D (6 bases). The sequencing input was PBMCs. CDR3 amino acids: CASSIGQINSPLHF. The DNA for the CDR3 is TGTGCCAGTAGTATCGGACAGATAAATTCACCCCTCCACTTT.